This T cell receptor (beta chain) appears in the sequencing data of a study of T cell responses to AZD1222 COVID-19 vaccine. Whole-study context: Analysis merged second doses at about 4 or about 12 weeks.

Study results and caveats: The study reported that nearly half of spike-specific TCRs target unmutated variant regions. A rise in Spike-specific TCR breadth and depth followed two AZD1222 doses. Regions 160-218 and 743-854 held dominance among vaccine-associated CD4 TCRs, which spanned spike.

With respect to this clone: Its antigen remains unidentified.

Clones were sequenced by immunoSEQ multiplex PCR, and TCRdb holds only the in-frame ones, with some missing. The table shows roughly 150,000 clones, with 88% occurring only once. This CDR3 contains 11 residues. The V gene's germline CDR1 is KGHSH and CDR2 LQKENI. V lost 1 base to trimming and J lost 5 bases, with 1 base between them. V usage is TRBV18 and J usage is TRBJ2-3; D gene unclear. This receptor was obtained from an adult in good health. The sample here was peripheral blood, taken on day 0 of AZD1222 vaccination. The CDR3 spells CASSPQDTQYF. DNA for the CDR3: TGTGCCAGCTCACCACAAGATACGCAGTATTTT.